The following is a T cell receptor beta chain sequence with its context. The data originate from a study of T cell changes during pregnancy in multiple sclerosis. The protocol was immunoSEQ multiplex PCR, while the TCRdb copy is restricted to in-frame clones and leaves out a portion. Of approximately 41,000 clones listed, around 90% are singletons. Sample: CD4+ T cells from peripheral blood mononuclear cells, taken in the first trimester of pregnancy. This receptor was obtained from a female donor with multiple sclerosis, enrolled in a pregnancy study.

The CDR3 region has the DNA TGTGCCAGCAGCTCCTTCGGGGTGCTCAACACTGAAGCTTTCTTT. Amino acids: CASSSFGVLNTEAFF. V is TRBV5-6 and J is TRBJ1-1; D uncertain. Germline V gene data show CDR1 as SGHDT and CDR2 as YYEEEE. The CDR3 length is 15 residues. V was cut by 3 bases and J by 2 bases, with 14 bases left in between.